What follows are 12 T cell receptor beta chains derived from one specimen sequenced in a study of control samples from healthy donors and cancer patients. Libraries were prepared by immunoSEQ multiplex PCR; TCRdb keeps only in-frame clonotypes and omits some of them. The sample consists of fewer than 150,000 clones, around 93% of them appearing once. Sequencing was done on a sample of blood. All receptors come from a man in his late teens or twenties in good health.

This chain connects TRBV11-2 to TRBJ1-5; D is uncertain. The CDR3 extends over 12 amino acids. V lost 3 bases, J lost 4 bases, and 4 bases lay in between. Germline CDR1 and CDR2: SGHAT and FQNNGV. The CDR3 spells CASSLLNQPQHF. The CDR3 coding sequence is TGTGCCAGCAGCTTGCTTAATCAGCCCCAGCATTTT.

CDR3 nucleotide sequence: TGTGCCAGCAGCTCCCTTCGGTTGGGTGCGGACAATGAGCAGTTCTTC. Its translation: CASSSLRLGADNEQFF. The chain joins TRBV5-6 to TRBJ2-1; the D is unclear. The CDR3 runs to 16 residues. Trimming shortened V by 3 bases and J by 5 bases, and 18 bases separated the two germline ends. Germline V lookup: CDR1 SGHDT, CDR2 YYEEEE.

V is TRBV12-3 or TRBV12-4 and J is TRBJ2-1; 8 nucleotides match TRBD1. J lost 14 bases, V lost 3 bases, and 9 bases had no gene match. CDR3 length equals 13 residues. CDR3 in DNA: TGTGCCAGCAGTTTTGGCGAGGGACAGGTGGAGTTCTTC. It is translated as CASSFGEGQVEFF.

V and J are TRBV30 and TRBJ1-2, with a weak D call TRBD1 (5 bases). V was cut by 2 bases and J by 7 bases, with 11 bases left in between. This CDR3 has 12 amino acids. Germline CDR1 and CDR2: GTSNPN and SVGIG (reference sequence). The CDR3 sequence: CAWSYGGVGYTF. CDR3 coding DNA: TGTGCCTGGAGTTACGGAGGGGTTGGCTACACCTTC.

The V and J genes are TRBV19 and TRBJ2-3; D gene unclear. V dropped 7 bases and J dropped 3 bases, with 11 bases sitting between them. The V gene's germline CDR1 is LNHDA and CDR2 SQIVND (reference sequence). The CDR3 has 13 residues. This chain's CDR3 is CASNPPGTDTQYF. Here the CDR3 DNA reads TGTGCCAGTAATCCTCCCGGGACAGATACGCAGTATTTT.

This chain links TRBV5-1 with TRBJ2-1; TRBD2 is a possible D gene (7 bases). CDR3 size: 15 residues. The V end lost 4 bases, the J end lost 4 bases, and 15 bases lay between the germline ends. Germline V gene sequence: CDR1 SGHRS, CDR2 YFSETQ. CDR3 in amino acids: CASSPTGGTYNEQFF. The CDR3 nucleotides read TGCGCCAGCAGCCCTACGGGGGGCACTTACAATGAGCAGTTCTTC.

The CDR3 reads CASSFRGQPQHF. The CDR3 nucleotides read TGTGCCAGCAGTTTCCGGGGTCAGCCCCAGCATTTT. The chain links TRBV27 to TRBJ1-5, with D hard to call. V dropped 3 bases and J dropped 6 bases, with 6 bases sitting between them. Germline CDR1 and CDR2: MNHEY and SMNVEV (reference sequence). The CDR3 length is 12 residues.

Here the CDR3 reads CASSEIQGVRYTF. The CDR3 bases are TGTGCCAGCAGCGAGATCCAGGGTGTGCGCTACACCTTC. This sequence joins TRBV7-9 and TRBJ1-2; D is perhaps TRBD1 (5 bases). Per germline, CDR1 SEHNR and CDR2 FQNEAQ (reference sequence). There are 13 residues in the CDR3. V was cut by 5 bases and J by 9 bases, with 16 bases left in between.

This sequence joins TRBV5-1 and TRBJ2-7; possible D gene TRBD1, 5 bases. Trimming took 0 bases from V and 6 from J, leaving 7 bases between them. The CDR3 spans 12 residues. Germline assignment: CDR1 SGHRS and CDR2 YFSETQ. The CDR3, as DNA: TGCGCCAGCAGCTTGGGGGGCCCCGAGCAGTACTTC. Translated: CASSLGGPEQYF.

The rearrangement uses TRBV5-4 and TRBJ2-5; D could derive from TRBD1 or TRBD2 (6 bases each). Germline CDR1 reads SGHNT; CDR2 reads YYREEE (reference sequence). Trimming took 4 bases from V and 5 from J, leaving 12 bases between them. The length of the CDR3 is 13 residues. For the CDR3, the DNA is TGTGCCAGCAGCGCCGGGGGCCAGGAGACCCAGTACTTC. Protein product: CASSAGGQETQYF. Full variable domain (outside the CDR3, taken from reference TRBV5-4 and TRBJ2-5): ETGVTQSPTHLIKTRGQQVTLRCSSQSGHNTVSWYQQALGQGPQFIFQYYREEENGRGNFPPRFSGLQFPNYSSELNVNALELDDSALYLCASSAGGQETQYFGPGTRLLVL.

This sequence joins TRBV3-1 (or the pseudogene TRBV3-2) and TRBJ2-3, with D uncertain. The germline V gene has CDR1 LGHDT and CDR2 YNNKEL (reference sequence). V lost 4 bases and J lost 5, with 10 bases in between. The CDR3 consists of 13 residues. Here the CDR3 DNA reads TGTGCCAGCAGCCTATATAGTGGAGATACGCAGTATTTT. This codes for CASSLYSGDTQYF.

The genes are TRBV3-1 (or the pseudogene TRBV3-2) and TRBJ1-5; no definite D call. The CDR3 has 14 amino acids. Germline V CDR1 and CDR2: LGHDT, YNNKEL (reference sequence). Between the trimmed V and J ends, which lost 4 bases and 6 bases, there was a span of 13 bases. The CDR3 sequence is CASSPSEFSQPQHF. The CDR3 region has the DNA TGTGCCAGCAGCCCAAGCGAGTTTAGTCAGCCCCAGCATTTT.